This TCR beta chain was observed in a study of blood T cells in healthy people across ages. Study-level results: No conclusive comparison of naive versus antigen-experienced cells was possible with unsorted PBMCs. Whereas aged donors had fewer naive CD4+ cells, long-lived donors had more of them and higher diversity.

Combining a sample-barcoded 5' primer with a J-beta primer mix, a second PCR ran for roughly 7 to 12 cycles. The authors tagged each cDNA molecule using a template-switch adaptor with 12 random nucleotides. Every sample produced at least 2.5 million CDR3-containing paired-end reads. MiXCR, run by TCRdb on the 5' RACE reads, gives a single entry per CDR3 protein. The sample shows hundreds of thousands of distinct CDR3 sequences, roughly 64% of them seen only once. The CDR3 consists of 12 residues. The V end was cut by 8 bases, the J end by 5 bases, with 15 bases between. Germline loops: CDR1 SQVTM, CDR2 ANQGSEA. Details on this clonotype: No antigen is known for it.

The TCR comes from a man aged 25 to 40 in good health. The sample was blood. The J gene is TRBJ2-5, the V gene TRBV29-1, with D tentatively TRBD2 (6 bases). CDR3 in amino acids: CSIGGLLETQYF. As DNA, the CDR3 is TGCAGCATCGGAGGGCTTTTGGAGACCCAGTACTTC.